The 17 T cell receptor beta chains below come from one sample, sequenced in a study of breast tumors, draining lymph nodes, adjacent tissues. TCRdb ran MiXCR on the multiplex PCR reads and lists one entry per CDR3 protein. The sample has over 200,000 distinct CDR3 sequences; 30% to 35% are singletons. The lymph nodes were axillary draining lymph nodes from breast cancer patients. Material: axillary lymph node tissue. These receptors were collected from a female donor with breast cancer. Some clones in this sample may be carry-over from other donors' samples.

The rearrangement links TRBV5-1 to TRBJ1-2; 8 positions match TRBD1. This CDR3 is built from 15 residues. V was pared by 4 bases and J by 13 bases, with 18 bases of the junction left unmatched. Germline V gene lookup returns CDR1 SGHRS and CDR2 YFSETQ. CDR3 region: CASSHHRGGTGPGTF. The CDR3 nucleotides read TGCGCCAGCAGCCACCACAGGGGGGGGACGGGACCGGGCACCTTC.

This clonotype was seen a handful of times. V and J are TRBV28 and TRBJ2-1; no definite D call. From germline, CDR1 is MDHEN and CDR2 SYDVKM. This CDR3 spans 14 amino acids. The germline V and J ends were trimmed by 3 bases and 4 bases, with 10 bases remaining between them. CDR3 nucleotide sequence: TGTGCCAGCAGTTTGAGTGGCCCATACAATGAGCAGTTCTTC. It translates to CASSLSGPYNEQFF.

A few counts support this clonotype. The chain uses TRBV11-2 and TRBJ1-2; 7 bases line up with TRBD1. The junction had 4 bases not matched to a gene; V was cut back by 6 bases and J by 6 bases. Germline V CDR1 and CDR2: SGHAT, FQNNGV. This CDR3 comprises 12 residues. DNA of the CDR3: TGTGCCAGCAGTCGCCAGGGGGATGGCTACACCTTC. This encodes CASSRQGDGYTF.

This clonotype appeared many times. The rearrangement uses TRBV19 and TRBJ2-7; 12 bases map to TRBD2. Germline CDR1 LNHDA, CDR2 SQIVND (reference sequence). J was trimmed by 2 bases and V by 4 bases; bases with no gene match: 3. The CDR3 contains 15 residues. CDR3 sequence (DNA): TGTGCCAGTAGTACCTCTAGCGGGAGGGCCTACGAGCAGTACTTC. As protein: CASSTSSGRAYEQYF.

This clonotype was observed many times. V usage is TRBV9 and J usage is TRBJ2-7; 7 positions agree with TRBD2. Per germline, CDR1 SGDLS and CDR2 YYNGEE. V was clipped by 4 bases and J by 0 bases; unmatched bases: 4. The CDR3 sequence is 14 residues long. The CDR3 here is CASSPRDYSYEQYF. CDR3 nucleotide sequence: TGTGCCAGCAGCCCCAGGGACTACTCCTACGAGCAGTACTTC. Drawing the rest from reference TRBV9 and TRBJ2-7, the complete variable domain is DSGVTQTPKHLITATGQRVTLRCSPRSGDLSVYWYQQSLDQGLQFLIQYYNGEERAKGNILERFSAQQFPDLHSELNLSSLELGDSALYFCASSPRDYSYEQYFGPGTRLTVT.

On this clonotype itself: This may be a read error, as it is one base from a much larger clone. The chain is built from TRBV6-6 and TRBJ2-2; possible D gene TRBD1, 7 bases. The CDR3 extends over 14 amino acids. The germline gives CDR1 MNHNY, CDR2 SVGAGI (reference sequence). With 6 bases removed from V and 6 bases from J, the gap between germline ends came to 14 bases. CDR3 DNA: TGTGCCAGCAGGGGGGCAGGGGGGTCCGGGGAGCTGTTTTTT. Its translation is CASRGAGGSGELFF.

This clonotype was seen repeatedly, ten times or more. CDR3 sequence reads: CASSYAGQLYNEQFF. The CDR3, as DNA: TGTGCCAGCAGTTACGCAGGGCAATTATACAATGAGCAGTTCTTC. The chain couples TRBV6-6 to TRBJ2-1, with D maybe TRBD1 (5 bases). The V end was cut by 2 bases, the J end by 4 bases, with 12 bases between. The length of the CDR3 is 15 residues. CDR1 and CDR2 (germline): MNHNY, SVGAGI (reference sequence).

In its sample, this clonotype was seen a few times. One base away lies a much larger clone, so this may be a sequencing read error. DNA of the CDR3: TGCAGTGCTAGTAGACAGGCCCTCTACGCGCAGTACTTC. Protein product: CSASRQALYAQYF. The chain couples TRBV20-1 to TRBJ2-7; D is perhaps TRBD1 (6 bases). Germline values: CDR1 DFQATT, CDR2 SNEGSKA (reference sequence). The length of the CDR3 is 13 residues.

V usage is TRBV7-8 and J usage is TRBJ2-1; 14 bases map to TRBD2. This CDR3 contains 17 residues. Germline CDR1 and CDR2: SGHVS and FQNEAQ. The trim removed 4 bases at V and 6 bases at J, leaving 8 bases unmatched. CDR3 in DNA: TGTGCCAGCAGCTCCGGACTAGCGGGAGGAGATTCCAATGAGCAGTTCTTC. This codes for CASSSGLAGGDSNEQFF.

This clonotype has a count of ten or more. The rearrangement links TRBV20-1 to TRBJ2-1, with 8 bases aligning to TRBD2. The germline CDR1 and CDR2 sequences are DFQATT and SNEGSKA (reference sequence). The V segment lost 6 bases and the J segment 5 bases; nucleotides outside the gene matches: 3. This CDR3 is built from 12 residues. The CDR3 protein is CSAILADNEQFF. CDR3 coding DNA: TGCAGTGCAATACTAGCGGACAATGAGCAGTTCTTC.

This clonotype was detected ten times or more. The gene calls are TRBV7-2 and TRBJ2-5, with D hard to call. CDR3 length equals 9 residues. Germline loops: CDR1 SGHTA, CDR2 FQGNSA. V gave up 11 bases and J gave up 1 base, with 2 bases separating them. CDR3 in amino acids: CAPQETQYF. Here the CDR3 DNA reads TGTGCCCCCCAAGAGACCCAGTACTTC.

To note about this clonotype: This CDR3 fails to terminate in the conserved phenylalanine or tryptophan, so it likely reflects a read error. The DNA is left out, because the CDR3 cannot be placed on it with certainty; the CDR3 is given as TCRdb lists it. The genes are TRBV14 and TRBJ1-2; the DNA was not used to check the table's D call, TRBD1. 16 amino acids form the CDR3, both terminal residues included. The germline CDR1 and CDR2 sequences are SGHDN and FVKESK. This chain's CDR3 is CASSPHWAGGLLWLHL.

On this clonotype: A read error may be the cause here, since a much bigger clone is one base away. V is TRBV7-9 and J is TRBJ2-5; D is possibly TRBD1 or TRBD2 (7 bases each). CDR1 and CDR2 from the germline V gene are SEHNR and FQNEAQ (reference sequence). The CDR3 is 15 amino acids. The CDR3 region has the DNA TGTGCCAGCAGCCCGGGACAGCGGGGACAAGAGACCCAGCACTTC. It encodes CASSPGQRGQETQHF.

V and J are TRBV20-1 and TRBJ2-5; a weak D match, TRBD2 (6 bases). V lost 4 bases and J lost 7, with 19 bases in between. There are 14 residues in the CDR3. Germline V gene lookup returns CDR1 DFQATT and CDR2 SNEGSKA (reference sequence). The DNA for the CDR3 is TGCAGTGCTAAGTCGAGCGGGCATTCGGCGACCCAGTACTTC. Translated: CSAKSSGHSATQYF.

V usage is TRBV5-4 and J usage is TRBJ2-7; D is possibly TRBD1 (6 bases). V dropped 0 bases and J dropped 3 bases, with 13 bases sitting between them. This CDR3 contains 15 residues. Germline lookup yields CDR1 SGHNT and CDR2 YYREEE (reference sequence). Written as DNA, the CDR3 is TGTGCCAGCAGCTTGGGACAGGTTGATGGCTACGAGCAGTACTTC. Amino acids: CASSLGQVDGYEQYF.

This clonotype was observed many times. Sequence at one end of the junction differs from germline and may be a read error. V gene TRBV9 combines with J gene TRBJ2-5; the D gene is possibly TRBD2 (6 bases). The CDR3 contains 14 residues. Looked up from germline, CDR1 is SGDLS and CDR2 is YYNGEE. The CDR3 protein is CASSVEGWGETQSF. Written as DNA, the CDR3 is TGTGCCAGCAGCGTAGAGGGGTGGGGGGAGACCCAGTCCTTC.

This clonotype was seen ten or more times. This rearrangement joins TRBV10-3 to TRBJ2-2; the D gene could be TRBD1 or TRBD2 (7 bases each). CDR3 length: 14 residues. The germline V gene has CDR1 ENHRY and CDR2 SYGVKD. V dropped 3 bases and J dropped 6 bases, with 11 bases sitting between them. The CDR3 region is CAISDSGGAGELFF. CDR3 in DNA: TGTGCCATCAGTGACTCAGGGGGGGCCGGGGAGCTGTTTTTT.